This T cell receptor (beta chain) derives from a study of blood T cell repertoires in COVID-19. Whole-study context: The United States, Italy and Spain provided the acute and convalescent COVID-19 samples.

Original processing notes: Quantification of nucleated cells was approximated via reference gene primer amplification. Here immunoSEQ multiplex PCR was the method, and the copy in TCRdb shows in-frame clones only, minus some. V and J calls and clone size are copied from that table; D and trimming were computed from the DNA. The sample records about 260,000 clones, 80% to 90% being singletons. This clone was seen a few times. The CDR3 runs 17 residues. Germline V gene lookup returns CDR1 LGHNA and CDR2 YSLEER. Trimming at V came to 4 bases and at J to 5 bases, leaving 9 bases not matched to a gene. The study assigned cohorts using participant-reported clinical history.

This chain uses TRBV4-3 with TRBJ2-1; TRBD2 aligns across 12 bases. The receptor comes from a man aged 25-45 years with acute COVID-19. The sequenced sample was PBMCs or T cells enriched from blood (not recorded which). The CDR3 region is CASSPRTSGTKNNEQFF. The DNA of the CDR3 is TGCGCCAGCAGCCCTCGGACTAGCGGGACCAAAAACAATGAGCAGTTCTTC.